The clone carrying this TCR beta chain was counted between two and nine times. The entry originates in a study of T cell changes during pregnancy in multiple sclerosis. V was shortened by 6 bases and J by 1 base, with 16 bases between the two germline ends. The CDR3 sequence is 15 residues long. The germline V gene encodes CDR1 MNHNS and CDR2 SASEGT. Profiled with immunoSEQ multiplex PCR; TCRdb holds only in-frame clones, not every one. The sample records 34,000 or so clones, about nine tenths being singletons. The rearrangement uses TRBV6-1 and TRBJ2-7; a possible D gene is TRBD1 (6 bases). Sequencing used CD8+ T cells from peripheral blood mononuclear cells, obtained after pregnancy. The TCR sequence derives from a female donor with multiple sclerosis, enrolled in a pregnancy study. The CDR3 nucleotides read TGTGCCAGCAGCGCACAGGGCGCTTCGTCCTACGAGCAGTACTTC. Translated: CASSAQGASSYEQYF.